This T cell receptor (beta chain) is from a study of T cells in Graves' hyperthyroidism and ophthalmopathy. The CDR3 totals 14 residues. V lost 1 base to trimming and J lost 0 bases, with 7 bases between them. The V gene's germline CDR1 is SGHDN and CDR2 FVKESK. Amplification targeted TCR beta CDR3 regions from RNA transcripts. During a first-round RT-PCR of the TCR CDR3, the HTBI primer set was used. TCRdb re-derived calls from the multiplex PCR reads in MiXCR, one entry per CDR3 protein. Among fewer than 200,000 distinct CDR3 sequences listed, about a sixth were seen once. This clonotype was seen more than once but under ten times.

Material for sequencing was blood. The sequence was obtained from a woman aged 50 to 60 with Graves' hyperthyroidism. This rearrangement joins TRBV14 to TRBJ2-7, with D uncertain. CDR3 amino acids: CASSQGPGSYEQYF. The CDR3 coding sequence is TGTGCCAGCAGCCAAGGTCCCGGCTCCTACGAGCAGTACTTC.